This T cell receptor (beta chain) emerged from a study of radiotherapy plus CTLA-4 blockade in lung cancer. Assay used: immunoSEQ multiplex PCR; TCRdb lists only in-frame clones, some missing. Of roughly 59,000 clones in the sample, 65% to 80% were seen once. Germline V gene lookup returns CDR1 SQVTM and CDR2 ANQGSEA. This CDR3 contains 14 residues. With V trimmed by 7 bases and J by 4 bases, 9 bases remained unmatched. This clonotype was obtained from a human donor with non-small cell lung cancer whose response to radiotherapy plus ipilimumab could not be evaluated. Sample: peripheral blood, taken from a patient treated with radiotherapy plus ipilimumab. The chain uses TRBV29-1 and TRBJ1-4; 7 positions match TRBD1. CDR3 in amino acids: CSAVQGPSNEKLFF. The DNA of the CDR3 is TGCAGCGCCGTACAGGGGCCGAGTAATGAAAAACTGTTTTTT.